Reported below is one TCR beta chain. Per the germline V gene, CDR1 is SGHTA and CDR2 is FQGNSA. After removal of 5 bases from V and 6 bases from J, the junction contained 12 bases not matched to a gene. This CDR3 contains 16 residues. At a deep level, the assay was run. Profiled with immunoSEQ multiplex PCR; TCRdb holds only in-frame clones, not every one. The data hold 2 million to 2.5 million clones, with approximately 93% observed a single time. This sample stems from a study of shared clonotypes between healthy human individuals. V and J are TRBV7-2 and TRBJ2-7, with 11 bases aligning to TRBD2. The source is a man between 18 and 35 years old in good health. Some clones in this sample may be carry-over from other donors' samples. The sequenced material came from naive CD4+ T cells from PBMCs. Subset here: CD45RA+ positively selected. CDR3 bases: TGTGCCAGCAGCCCTGATAGCGGGAGGGCCGGGACCGAGCAGTACTTC. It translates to CASSPDSGRAGTEQYF.